This TCR beta chain was sequenced in a study of blood T cells in healthy people across ages. Study-wide findings and caveats: TCR beta diversity was tightly associated with the proportion of naive T cells. The diversity estimates, figures obtained from one million T cells, were considered underestimates.

A sample-barcoded 5' primer and a J-beta primer mix were used in a second PCR of about 7 to 12 cycles. Every sample gave at least 2.5 million paired-end reads containing CDR3. TCRdb used MiXCR to reprocess the 5' RACE reads, holding one entry per CDR3 protein. This sample has hundreds of thousands of distinct CDR3 sequences, with 58% found just once. Donors were systemically healthy Caucasian individuals from Russia aged 6 to 90 years. For this clonotype: Its antigen is not known.

Unmatched junction bases numbered 8, after V lost 6 bases and J lost 2 bases. The CDR3 loop spans 14 amino acids. Looked up from germline, CDR1 is SGDLS and CDR2 is YYNGEE. Sequencing was done on a sample of blood. V and J are TRBV9 and TRBJ2-7; 7 nucleotides line up with TRBD2. The TCR originated in a man in his sixties in good health. The DNA of the CDR3 is TGTGCCAGCAACACAGCGGGGAAAGCCTACGAGCAGTACTTC. Residues: CASNTAGKAYEQYF.